Presented here are 29 T cell receptor beta chains from one specimen sequenced in a study of blood T cells in healthy people across ages. The authors ran a second PCR of about 6 to 11 cycles using a sample-barcoded 5' primer and a J-beta primer mix. TCRdb called the 5' RACE reads again in MiXCR, with one record for every CDR3 protein. The sample includes 1,800,000 or so distinct CDR3 sequences, about two fifths seen only once; the top ten take under 30%. The sample taken for sequencing was blood. These receptors were obtained from a human donor in good health.

This chain links TRBV7-2 with TRBJ1-5, with 7 bases fitting TRBD1. V was clipped by 2 bases and J by 5 bases; unmatched bases: 12. Germline assignment: CDR1 SGHTA and CDR2 FQGNSA. This CDR3 spans 17 amino acids. CDR3 DNA sequence: TGTGCCAGCAGCTTATTGCCCCCACAGGGGTTCGATCAGCCCCAGCATTTT. It codes for CASSLLPPQGFDQPQHF.

The rearrangement joins TRBV3-1 to TRBJ1-4; 9 bases are shared with TRBD1. Germline CDR1 LGHDT, CDR2 YNNKEL (reference sequence). With V trimmed by 2 bases and J by 7 bases, 2 bases remained unmatched. The CDR3 is 14 residues long. CDR3 in amino acids: CASSQNRGPEKLFF. The CDR3 DNA follows: TGTGCCAGCAGCCAAAACAGGGGGCCTGAAAAACTGTTTTTT. The full variable domain, its missing parts supplied by reference TRBV3-1 and TRBJ1-4, is DTAVSQTPKYLVTQMGNDKSIKCEQNLGHDTMYWYKQDSKKFLKIMFSYNNKELIINETVPNRFSPKSPDKAHLNLHINSLELGDSAVYFCASSQNRGPEKLFFGSGTQLSVL.

Only a few counts were recorded for this clonotype. The chain recombines TRBV20-1 with TRBJ1-2; D is uncertain. The germline V gene encodes CDR1 DFQATT and CDR2 SNEGSKA (reference sequence). The CDR3 covers 11 residues. Trimming shortened V by 6 bases and J by 6 bases, and 11 bases separated the two germline ends. CDR3 in amino acids: CSAGQANGYTF. The CDR3 nucleotides are TGCAGTGCCGGGCAAGCAAATGGCTACACCTTC.

The chain combines TRBV7-9 with TRBJ2-1, with 15 bases aligning to TRBD2. Per germline, CDR1 SEHNR and CDR2 FQNEAQ (reference sequence). This CDR3 contains 20 residues. V lost 5 bases to trimming and J lost 2 bases; unmatched junction nucleotides: 13. The CDR3 region has the DNA TGTGCCAGCAGCCCCATAGGACTAGCGGGGGGGCTCGGTCCCTACAATGAGCAGTTCTTC. It codes for CASSPIGLAGGLGPYNEQFF.

The chain has TRBV7-6 and TRBJ2-1; 11 nucleotides match TRBD2. CDR3 length equals 16 residues. Losses at the gene ends were 2 bases for V and 7 bases for J; bases not matched to a gene: 7. In germline, CDR1 is SGHVS, CDR2 FNYEAQ. CDR3 in DNA: TGTGCCAGCAGCTTAAGGCTAGCGGGGGGACGAAATGAGCAGTTCTTC. Amino acid sequence: CASSLRLAGGRNEQFF.

This rearrangement joins TRBV29-1 to TRBJ1-1; 7 nucleotides match TRBD1. Germline V gives CDR1 SQVTM, CDR2 ANQGSEA. There are 16 residues in the CDR3. The V gene end was trimmed by 0 bases and the J gene end by 1 base; junction bases not matched to a gene: 8. The CDR3 DNA sequence: TGCAGCGTTGAAGATTTTAGGGGGCGGGGGAACACTGAAGCTTTCTTT. This gives the protein CSVEDFRGRGNTEAFF. Drawing the rest from reference TRBV29-1 and TRBJ1-1, the complete variable domain is SAVISQKPSRDICQRGTSLTIQCQVDSQVTMMFWYRQQPGQSLTLIATANQGSEATYESGFVIDKFPISRPNLTFSTLTVSNMSPEDSSIYLCSVEDFRGRGNTEAFFGQGTRLTVV.

This clonotype was detected a few times. CDR3 region: CAISEPSTKVNRYQETQYF. The CDR3 coding sequence is TGTGCCATCAGTGAGCCATCAACAAAGGTCAATAGGTACCAAGAGACCCAGTACTTC. The chain couples TRBV10-3 to TRBJ2-5; D is unclear. CDR3 length: 19 amino acids. Germline V gene sequence: CDR1 ENHRY, CDR2 SYGVKD. V was pared by 2 bases and J by 0 bases, with 22 bases between.

The V gene is TRBV5-1, the J gene TRBJ1-2; the D is unclear. This CDR3 has 15 residues. From germline, CDR1 is SGHRS and CDR2 YFSETQ. Trimming cost V 3 bases and J 2 bases, with 14 bases left between them. The CDR3 DNA follows: TGCGCCAGCAGCTACTCTACTGTAATGAACTATGGCTACACCTTC. Encoded protein: CASSYSTVMNYGYTF.

This clonotype was observed once. The rearrangement uses TRBV6-1 and TRBJ2-3; no definite D call. The germline V gene has CDR1 MNHNS and CDR2 SASEGT. The ends were cut back, 1 base at V and 2 bases at J, with 10 bases in the middle. CDR3 length: 15 amino acids. CDR3 in amino acids: CASSEEIGLTDTQYF. Written as DNA, the CDR3 is TGTGCCAGCAGTGAAGAAATCGGCCTCACAGATACGCAGTATTTT.

The chain uses TRBV10-3 and TRBJ1-4, with D unclear. Germline V gene lookup returns CDR1 ENHRY and CDR2 SYGVKD. The V end was cut by 8 bases, the J end by 8 bases, with 12 bases between. The CDR3 is 12 residues long. The CDR3 nucleotides are TGTGCCATCGGGAGGTCGGAGGAAAAACTGTTTTTT. Amino acid sequence: CAIGRSEEKLFF.

This clonotype was detected many times. The chain has TRBV5-6 and TRBJ2-3; D possibly uses TRBD1 or TRBD2 (5 bases each). V was cut by 0 bases and J by 6 bases, with 14 bases left in between. Germline-derived CDR1 and CDR2 are SGHDT and YYEEEE. The CDR3 is 15 residues long. The CDR3 protein is CASSLERGVTDTQYF. The CDR3 DNA sequence: TGTGCCAGCAGCTTGGAGCGAGGGGTGACGGATACGCAGTATTTT.

The chain links TRBV29-1 to TRBJ2-4; no reliable D call. This CDR3 has 14 residues. Germline V gene sequence: CDR1 SQVTM, CDR2 ANQGSEA. Trimming removed 7 bases at V and 1 base at J, with 14 bases between. CDR3 sequence reads: CSARIYSAKNIQYF. The CDR3 bases are TGCAGCGCTAGGATTTACTCGGCCAAAAACATTCAGTACTTC. The whole variable domain, filled in from reference TRBV29-1 and TRBJ2-4, reads SAVISQKPSRDICQRGTSLTIQCQVDSQVTMMFWYRQQPGQSLTLIATANQGSEATYESGFVIDKFPISRPNLTFSTLTVSNMSPEDSSIYLCSARIYSAKNIQYFGAGTRLSVL.

The chain has TRBV5-1 and TRBJ1-2; 11 positions match TRBD1. The germline V gene encodes CDR1 SGHRS and CDR2 YFSETQ. The trim removed 3 bases at V and 8 bases at J, leaving 9 bases unmatched. The CDR3 is 15 amino acids. CDR3 in DNA: TGCGCCAGCAGCTCGGGCGGACAGGGGGCGCAAGGCTACACCTTC. Its translation is CASSSGGQGAQGYTF.

This clonotype was counted a few times. The rearrangement links TRBV5-1 to TRBJ2-1; D not resolved. Trimming left V 1 base short and J 4 bases short, with 15 bases between. The germline V gene encodes CDR1 SGHRS and CDR2 YFSETQ. The CDR3 has 16 amino acids. Written as DNA, the CDR3 is TGCGCCAGCAGCTTGTTTTTCAGTTCCTCTTACAATGAGCAGTTCTTC. It codes for CASSLFFSSSYNEQFF.

The gene calls are TRBV7-2 and TRBJ2-4; TRBD2 matches 10 bases. The J call is doubtful: the DNA matches TRBJ2-7 better. The germline CDR1 and CDR2 sequences are SGHTA and FQGNSA. The CDR3 has 17 residues. As DNA, the CDR3 is TGTGCCAGCAGCTTAGTAGGGACTAGCGCCAGGCTTAACGAGCAGTACTTC. Amino acid sequence: CASSLVGTSARLNEQYF.

V is TRBV3-1 and J is TRBJ2-5; 10 nucleotides match TRBD2. Germline CDR1 reads LGHDT; CDR2 reads YNNKEL (reference sequence). Losses at the gene ends were 4 bases for V and 5 bases for J; bases not matched to a gene: 7. This CDR3 comprises 15 residues. The CDR3 DNA sequence: TGTGCCAGCAGCCTCCAGCGGGGGGGCTGGGAGACCCAGTACTTC. It translates to CASSLQRGGWETQYF.

The chain links TRBV6-1 to TRBJ2-5; 9 nucleotides agree with TRBD1. With V trimmed by 5 bases and J by 12 bases, 7 bases remained unmatched. This CDR3 contains 12 residues. Germline V gene lookup returns CDR1 MNHNS and CDR2 SASEGT. The CDR3 sequence is CASSKRWTGEYF. The CDR3 coding sequence is TGTGCCAGCAGTAAAAGGTGGACAGGGGAGTACTTC.

V usage is TRBV10-3 and J usage is TRBJ1-2, with D possibly matching TRBD1 (6 bases). The V gene's germline CDR1 is ENHRY and CDR2 SYGVKD. CDR3 length equals 12 residues. V gave up 11 bases and J gave up 6 bases, with 16 bases separating them. CDR3 sequence (DNA): TGTGCCTTCCTGGACAGCCTCAATGGCTACACCTTC. Its translation: CAFLDSLNGYTF.

This clonotype was found a few times. The chain employs TRBV20-1 and TRBJ2-7; D perhaps matches TRBD1 (6 bases). Per germline, CDR1 DFQATT and CDR2 SNEGSKA (reference sequence). The V and J ends lost 6 bases and 2 bases respectively, with 11 bases between them. The CDR3 consists of 12 residues. The CDR3 region has the DNA TGCAGTGCGAGGGACATCGCCTACGAGCAGTACTTC. It translates to CSARDIAYEQYF.

V and J are TRBV7-8 and TRBJ1-4; D not certain. The CDR3 loop spans 16 amino acids. The V end was cut by 4 bases, the J end by 0 bases, with 12 bases between. The germline V gene encodes CDR1 SGHVS and CDR2 FQNEAQ. The chain's CDR3 is CASSSWTGATNEKLFF. The CDR3 DNA follows: TGTGCCAGCAGCTCATGGACGGGTGCAACTAATGAAAAACTGTTTTTT.

The chain has TRBV5-1 and TRBJ2-5, with 10 nucleotides matching TRBD2. The V gene end was trimmed by 4 bases and the J gene end by 2 bases; junction bases not matched to a gene: 5. Germline CDR1 is SGHRS and CDR2 is YFSETQ. The CDR3 is 15 amino acids. The CDR3 region has the DNA TGCGCCAGCAGCCCCGGGACTAGCGAACAAGAGACCCAGTACTTC. Encoded protein: CASSPGTSEQETQYF.

The CDR3, as DNA: TGTGCCAGCAGCTTTAGGTCTGGCCGATCCGAAGAGACCCAGTACTTC. This gives the protein CASSFRSGRSEETQYF. The chain links TRBV7-2 to TRBJ2-5; the D is unclear. The V gene's germline CDR1 is SGHTA and CDR2 FQGNSA. V was shortened by 3 bases and J by 3 bases, with 17 bases between the two germline ends. This CDR3 contains 16 residues.

The V and J genes are TRBV5-1 and TRBJ2-5, with 7 bases fitting TRBD1. Germline V lookup: CDR1 SGHRS, CDR2 YFSETQ. The J segment lost 3 bases and the V segment lost 0 bases, leaving 5 bases of the junction unmatched. CDR3 length: 15 residues. The CDR3 DNA reads as TGCGCCAGCAGCTTGGCCGTAGGGACAGAAGAGACCCAGTACTTC. It translates to CASSLAVGTEETQYF.

This clonotype was seen repeatedly, ten times or more. This chain joins TRBV7-9 and TRBJ2-4; TRBD2 matches 7 bases. The CDR3 loop spans 17 amino acids. In germline, CDR1 is SEHNR, CDR2 FQNEAQ (reference sequence). J lost 2 bases, V lost 3 bases, and 10 bases had no gene match. The DNA of the CDR3 is TGTGCCAGCAGCTTCTCCGAGCGGGGAAATACCAAAAACATTCAGTACTTC. Translating gives CASSFSERGNTKNIQYF.

This rearrangement joins TRBV20-1 to TRBJ1-2, with D uncertain. The V gene's germline CDR1 is DFQATT and CDR2 SNEGSKA (reference sequence). V was trimmed by 2 bases and J by 3 bases, leaving 7 bases between them. The CDR3 spans 12 residues. The CDR3 nucleotides read TGCAGTGCTAGAAACACAGACTATGGCTACACCTTC. Its protein is CSARNTDYGYTF.

This clonotype was seen just once. One end of the junction varies from germline; a read error may be responsible. The rearrangement uses TRBV12-5 and TRBJ1-1; D is perhaps TRBD1 (5 bases). Germline V gives CDR1 LGHNT, CDR2 FRNRAP. This CDR3 spans 15 amino acids. CDR3: CASGLGPATAAEAFF. CDR3 bases: TGTGCTAGTGGTTTGGGCCCTGCGACAGCCGCTGAGGCTTTCTTT.

This clonotype was counted once. V and J are TRBV28 and TRBJ2-3, with D hard to call. The length of the CDR3 is 14 residues. The germline V gene has CDR1 MDHEN and CDR2 SYDVKM. V was shortened by 6 bases and J by 4 bases, with 14 bases between the two germline ends. In DNA form, the CDR3 reads TGTGCCAGCAGCACCCCGTCGAGGCCAGATACGCAGTATTTT. Amino acid sequence: CASSTPSRPDTQYF.

This clonotype appeared a few times. CDR3 DNA sequence: TGTGCCAGCAGCCCAACCCCAGGGCGAGGGGAGACCCAGTACTTC. Protein sequence: CASSPTPGRGETQYF. This chain links TRBV7-3 with TRBJ2-5, with D perhaps assigned TRBD1 or TRBD2 (5 bases each). Looked up from germline, CDR1 is SGHTA and CDR2 is FQGTGA. V shed 5 bases and J shed 5 bases, with 18 bases lying between them. The CDR3 runs to 15 residues.

This clonotype has only a few counts. The chain is built from TRBV29-1 and TRBJ2-5, with TRBD1 matching over 9 bases. Germline V gene sequence: CDR1 SQVTM, CDR2 ANQGSEA. After removal of 6 bases from V and 5 bases from J, the junction contained 7 bases not matched to a gene. The CDR3 has 13 amino acids. The CDR3 DNA reads TGCAGCGTCTCGGGACAGGGTTTTGAGACCCAGTACTTC. This gives the protein CSVSGQGFETQYF.